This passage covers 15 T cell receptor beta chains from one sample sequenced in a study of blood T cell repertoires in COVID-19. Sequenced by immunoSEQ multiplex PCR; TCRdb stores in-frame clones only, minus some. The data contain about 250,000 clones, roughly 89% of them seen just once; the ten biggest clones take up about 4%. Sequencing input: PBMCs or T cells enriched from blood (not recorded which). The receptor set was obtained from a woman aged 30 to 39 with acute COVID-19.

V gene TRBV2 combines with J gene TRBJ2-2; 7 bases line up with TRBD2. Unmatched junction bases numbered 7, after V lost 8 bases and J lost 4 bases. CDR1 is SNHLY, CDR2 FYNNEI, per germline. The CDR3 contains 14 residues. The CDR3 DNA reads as TGTGCCAGCGGGAGGGGTTGGGTCACCGGGGAGCTGTTTTTT. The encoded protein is CASGRGWVTGELFF.

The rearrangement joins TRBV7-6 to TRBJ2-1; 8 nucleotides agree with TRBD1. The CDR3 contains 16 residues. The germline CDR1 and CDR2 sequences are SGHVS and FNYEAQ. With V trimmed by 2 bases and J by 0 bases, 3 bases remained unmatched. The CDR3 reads CASSLTTGGSYNEQFF. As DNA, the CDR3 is TGTGCCAGCAGCTTAACTACAGGGGGCTCCTACAATGAGCAGTTCTTC.

In DNA form, the CDR3 reads TGTGCCAGCAGCCCCATGGCGGGGGTGCTCGGTACGCAGTATTTT. Amino acid sequence: CASSPMAGVLGTQYF. V and J are TRBV7-2 and TRBJ2-3; 7 nucleotides line up with TRBD2. Unmatched junction bases numbered 13, after V lost 5 bases and J lost 8 bases. Germline-derived CDR1 and CDR2 are SGHTA and FQGNSA. There are 15 residues in the CDR3.

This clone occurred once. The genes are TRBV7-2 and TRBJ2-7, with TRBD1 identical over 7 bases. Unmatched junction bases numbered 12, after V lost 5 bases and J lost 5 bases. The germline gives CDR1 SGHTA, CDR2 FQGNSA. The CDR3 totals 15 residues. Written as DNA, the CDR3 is TGTGCCAGCAGCCTTCAAGGGGGCGCCTCGGACGAGCAGTACTTC. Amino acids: CASSLQGGASDEQYF.

The CDR3 DNA reads TGCGCCAGCAGCCATCCATCTTGGGACAGAAATGAAAAACTGTTTTTT. Amino acids: CASSHPSWDRNEKLFF. The V gene is TRBV4-1, the J gene TRBJ1-4; 7 nucleotides line up with TRBD1. V shed 3 bases, J shed 5 bases, and the junction held 9 bases outside the gene matches. The CDR3 sequence is 16 residues long. Germline CDR1 is MGHRA and CDR2 is YSYEKL.

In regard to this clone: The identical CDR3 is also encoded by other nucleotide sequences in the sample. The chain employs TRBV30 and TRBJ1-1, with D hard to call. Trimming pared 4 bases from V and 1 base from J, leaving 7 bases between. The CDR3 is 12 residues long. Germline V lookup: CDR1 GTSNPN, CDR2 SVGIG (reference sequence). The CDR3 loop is CAWNRGNTEAFF. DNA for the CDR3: TGTGCCTGGAATCGGGGGAACACTGAAGCTTTCTTT.

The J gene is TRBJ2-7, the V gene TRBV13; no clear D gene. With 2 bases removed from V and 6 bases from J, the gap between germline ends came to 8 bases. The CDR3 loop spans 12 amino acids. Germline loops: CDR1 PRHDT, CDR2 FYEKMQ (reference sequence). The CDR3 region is CASSLLSGEQYF. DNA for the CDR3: TGTGCCAGCAGCTTACTCTCGGGCGAGCAGTACTTC.

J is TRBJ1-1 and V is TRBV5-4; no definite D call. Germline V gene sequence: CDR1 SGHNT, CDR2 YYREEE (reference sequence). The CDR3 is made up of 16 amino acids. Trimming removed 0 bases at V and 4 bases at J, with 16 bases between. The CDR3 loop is CASSLDSSLSGTEAFF. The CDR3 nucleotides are TGTGCCAGCAGCTTGGACAGCAGCCTCTCCGGCACTGAAGCTTTCTTT.

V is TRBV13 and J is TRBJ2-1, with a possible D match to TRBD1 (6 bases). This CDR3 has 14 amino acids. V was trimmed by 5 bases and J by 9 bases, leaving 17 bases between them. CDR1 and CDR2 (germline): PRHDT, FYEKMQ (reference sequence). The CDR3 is CASSPWGQIREQFF. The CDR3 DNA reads TGTGCCAGCAGCCCCTGGGGGCAGATTCGTGAGCAGTTCTTC.

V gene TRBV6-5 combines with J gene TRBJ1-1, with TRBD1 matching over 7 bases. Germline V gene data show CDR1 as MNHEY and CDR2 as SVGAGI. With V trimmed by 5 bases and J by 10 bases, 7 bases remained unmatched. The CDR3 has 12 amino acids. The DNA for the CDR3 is TGTGCCAGCAGTACAGCGACAGGGAGAGCTTTCTTT. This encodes CASSTATGRAFF.

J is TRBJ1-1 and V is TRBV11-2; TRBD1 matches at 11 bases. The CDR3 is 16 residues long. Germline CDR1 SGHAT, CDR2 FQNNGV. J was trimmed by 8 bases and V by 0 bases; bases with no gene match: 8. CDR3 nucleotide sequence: TGTGCCAGCAGCTTAGATTGGGACAGGGGGGCTGCCGAAGCTTTCTTT. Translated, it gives CASSLDWDRGAAEAFF. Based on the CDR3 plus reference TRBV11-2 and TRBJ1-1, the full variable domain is EAGVAQSPRYKIIEKRQSVAFWCNPISGHATLYWYQQILGQGPKLLIQFQNNGVVDDSQLPKDRFSAERLKGVDSTLKIQPAKLEDSAVYLCASSLDWDRGAAEAFFGQGTRLTVV.

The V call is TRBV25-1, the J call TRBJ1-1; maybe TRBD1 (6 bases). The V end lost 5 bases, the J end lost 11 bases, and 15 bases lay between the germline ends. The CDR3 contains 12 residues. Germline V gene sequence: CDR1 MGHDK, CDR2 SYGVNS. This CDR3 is CASSRPGGFAFF. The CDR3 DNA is TGTGCCAGCAGTCGGCCTGGGGGCTTCGCTTTCTTT.

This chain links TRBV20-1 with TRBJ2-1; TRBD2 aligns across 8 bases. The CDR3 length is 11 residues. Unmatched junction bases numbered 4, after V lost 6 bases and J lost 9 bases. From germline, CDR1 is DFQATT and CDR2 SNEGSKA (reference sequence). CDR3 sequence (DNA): TGCAGTGCCCCACTAGCGGTTGAGCAGTTCTTC. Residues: CSAPLAVEQFF.

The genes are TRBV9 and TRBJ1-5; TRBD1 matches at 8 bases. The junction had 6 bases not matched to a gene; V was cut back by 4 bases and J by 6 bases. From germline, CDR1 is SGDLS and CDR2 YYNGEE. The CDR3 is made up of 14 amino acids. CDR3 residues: CASSSTGEVQPQHF. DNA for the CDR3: TGTGCCAGCAGCTCGACAGGGGAGGTTCAGCCCCAGCATTTT.

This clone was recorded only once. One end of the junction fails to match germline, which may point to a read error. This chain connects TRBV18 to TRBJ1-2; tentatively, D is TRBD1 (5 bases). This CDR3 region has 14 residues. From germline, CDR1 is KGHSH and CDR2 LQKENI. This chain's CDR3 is CASSTPDRSYGYTF. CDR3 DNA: TGTGCCAGCTCAACACCCGACAGATCCTATGGCTACACCTTC.